Listed below are T cell receptor beta chains from one sample, sequenced in a study of beta chain features in type 1 diabetes. The repertoire was sequenced with immunoSEQ multiplex PCR; TCRdb's copy has only in-frame clones and lacks some. The sample lists hundreds of thousands of clones, 8% occurring once. The specimen sequenced was central memory CD4+ T cells from blood. The receptors here all came from a woman younger than 30 in good health. Each CDR3 is given with its conserved first and last residue.

J | V | CDR3
TRBJ2-7 | TRBV9 | CASSVGWTSGFGAYEQYF
TRBJ2-1 | TRBV6-5 | CASSYSRGLTNEQFF
TRBJ1-2 | TRBV6-1 | CASSHRDYGYTF
TRBJ2-5 | TRBV18 | CASSPGAQETQYF
TRBJ1-2 | TRBV28 | CASTERGRGGYTF
TRBJ2-7 | TRBV7-2 | CASSLGGDSGQYF
TRBJ1-1 | TRBV2 | CASRKLLGTEAFF
TRBJ2-3 | TRBV2 | CASRQDSTDTQYF
TRBJ2-6 | TRBV27 | CASPPGRLPDSSGANVLTF
TRBJ2-7 | TRBV18 | CASSPGESGGFEQYF